This TCR beta chain derives from a study of blood T cell repertoires in COVID-19 (TCRdb year 2020). For context, the study as a whole: Collaborator samples came from the United States, Italy and Spain and covered acute and convalescent phases of COVID-19. The material from the prospective study consisted of cDNA or gDNA derived from T cells, B-cell-depleted T cells, or PBMCs. The dataset comprised deeply sampled blood TCRbeta repertoires from subjects exposed to, actively infected with, or recovered from COVID-19. The repertoires were released in a freely available public database meant as a resource for research on the immune response to SARS-CoV-2. The samples were drawn from the first 160 participants of the ongoing ImmuneRACE study and from over a thousand subjects provided by 6 global collaborators. Sample metadata almost always included a de-identified subject ID, COVID-19 status, age in years and sex. Where available, HLA class I and class II types were taken from metadata supplied by the sample provider and were not determined by assay-based typing.

From a lookup of the germline V gene (reference sequence), CDR1 and CDR2 are DFQATT and SNEGSKA. Deletion took 3 bases off V and 2 bases off J, with a span of 11 bases between the germline ends. The CDR3 measures 13 amino acids from cysteine to phenylalanine. Only CDR3 DNA is held: 39 bases, read in frame from base 1. The immunoSEQ Assay, a bias-controlled multiplex PCR, was used to amplify TCRbeta CDR3 regions from genomic DNA. Processing in the source paper ran as follows. Nucleated cell counts per sample were estimated from amplification of reference gene primers within the assay. Sequence reads were collapsed and filtered to measure the absolute abundance of every unique TCRbeta CDR3 rearrangement. Productive Simpson clonality was computed per sample as the square root of Simpson's diversity index over productive rearrangements. Not all clones reach the TCRdb copy of this immuneACCESS table, which keeps in-frame sequences only. Checked studies attribute under half of the gap to unresolved V genes and leave the rest unexplained. That table supplies the V and J calls and clone size; D and trimming were determined from the DNA. Here the sample has approximately 140,000 clones; 84% occur a single time. The biggest ten clones account for 5.5% of the sample.

Comments on this clone: No cognate antigen has been identified for it. Within one base of it there is no much larger clone, and no base qualities were kept.

Participants in the prospective study were aged roughly 18 to 100 years, lived in about two dozen United States geographic areas, and enrolled through a virtual design. To assign participants to cohorts, the prospective study relied on clinical history that participants themselves reported in a screening survey and a study questionnaire. In the prospective study, whole blood, serum and a nasopharyngeal or oropharyngeal swab were collected from each participant by mobile phlebotomists. Over a roughly 2-month period, participants in the prospective study had the option of providing additional blood draws and questionnaires. Blood samples from the prospective study were shipped frozen or at room temperature prior to DNA extraction. The full study reports these points: The amount of clinical and demographic metadata varied by source and participant and was provided uncurated.

The sequenced sample was PBMCs or T cells enriched from blood (not recorded which). Recombination connected TRBV20-1 to TRBJ2-7; the D gene is perhaps TRBD2, on 5 matching bases. The origin of this receptor is a man aged 35-49 years with acute COVID-19. The CDR3 region has the sequence CSASTLAPYEQYF. The DNA reads as follows: TGCAGTGCTAGTACGCTAGCCCCCTACGAGCAGTACTTC.